This T cell receptor beta chain was identified in a study of T cell changes during pregnancy in multiple sclerosis (dated by TCRdb to between 2018 and 2021). In the study overall: Changes in the T cell repertoire over the course of pregnancy were examined in this study in women with multiple sclerosis.

The CDR3 holds 12 amino acids from the cysteine to the phenylalanine. Only the CDR3 region is kept as DNA, spanning 36 bases read in frame from base 1. V lost 9 bases and J lost 4 bases, and the count of bases not matched to a germline gene is 4. From the germline V gene (reference sequence), CDR1 is LNHDA and CDR2 is SQIVND. This clone was recorded only once. It has no known antigen specificity. Base qualities are not at hand, and no much larger clone is one base apart. Library preparation used the immunoSEQ multiplex PCR assay. In its TCRdb copy, this immuneACCESS table keeps in-frame sequences only and misses some clones. Where compared with another copy, unresolved V genes explain less than half of these, and the others have no known cause. The sample table records fewer than 45,000 clones; more than 75% of these occur just once. The top ten hold over 5% of the sample.

The sequence joins TRBV19 to TRBJ1-2, and 8 junctional nucleotides match TRBD1. The clonotype was recovered from a female donor in good health, enrolled as a control in a pregnancy study. Sequenced here: CD8+ T cells from peripheral blood mononuclear cells, sampled after pregnancy. CDR3 protein: CASRDRSYGYTF. DNA sequence: TGTGCCAGCCGGGACAGGAGCTATGGCTACACCTTC.